Each of the 18 T cell receptor beta chains below was sequenced from the same sample in a study of cytomegalovirus exposure and HLA in healthy donors. The PCR made use of 60 Vbeta and 13 Jbeta primers. The assay was immunoSEQ multiplex PCR, and TCRdb's table has in-frame clones only and misses some. The sample has under 200,000 clones; over 70% are singletons. Sequenced sample: PBMCs. These receptor sequences come from a man between 45 and 60 years old in good health and CMV-seronegative.

The chain couples TRBV5-6 to TRBJ2-7, with D unclear. The germline CDR1 and CDR2 sequences are SGHDT and YYEEEE. The CDR3 sequence is 14 residues long. V shed 0 bases and J shed 3 bases, with 10 bases lying between them. CDR3 loop: CASSLGRPNYEQYF. The CDR3 region has the DNA TGTGCCAGCAGCTTGGGCAGGCCAAACTACGAGCAGTACTTC.

The count of this clone is one. The chain couples TRBV11-2 to TRBJ1-4, with 8 bases that match TRBD1. The V gene's germline CDR1 is SGHAT and CDR2 FQNNGV. Germline trimming cut 5 bases from V and 10 bases from J; bases unmatched to any gene: 6. The CDR3 length is 13 residues. CDR3 DNA sequence: TGTGCCAGCAGCAAGACAGGGGTGGTAAAACTGTTTTTT. Protein product: CASSKTGVVKLFF.

The V and J genes are TRBV29-1 and TRBJ1-3, with TRBD1 matching over 8 bases. CDR1 is SQVTM, CDR2 ANQGSEA, per germline. The CDR3 loop spans 14 amino acids. The junction had 3 bases not matched to a gene; V was cut back by 1 base and J by 4 bases. This CDR3 reads CSVEGDRRGNTIYF. The CDR3 coding sequence is TGCAGCGTTGAAGGGGACAGGCGCGGAAACACCATATATTTT.

The chain is built from TRBV6-4 and TRBJ2-3, with D perhaps matching TRBD2 (7 bases). The ends were cut back, 0 bases at V and 6 bases at J, with 16 bases in the middle. CDR3 size: 16 residues. Germline V lookup: CDR1 MRHNA, CDR2 SNTAGT. The CDR3 DNA follows: TGTGCCAGCAGTGACTCGTCAAGGGGGGGGCCCGATACGCAGTATTTT. Amino acid sequence: CASSDSSRGGPDTQYF.

The V and J genes are TRBV29-1 and TRBJ2-2; TRBD1 matches 7 bases. With V trimmed by 5 bases and J by 6 bases, 12 bases remained unmatched. Germline-derived CDR1 and CDR2 are SQVTM and ANQGSEA. This CDR3 is 15 amino acids long. The CDR3 sequence: CSVSTGVVLAGELFF. CDR3 DNA: TGCAGCGTTAGTACAGGGGTTGTTCTCGCCGGGGAGCTGTTTTTT.

The rearrangement links TRBV15 to TRBJ1-2; TRBD1 aligns across 8 bases. Germline V gene lookup returns CDR1 LNHNV and CDR2 YYDKDF (reference sequence). This CDR3 spans 15 amino acids. Trimming cost V 5 bases and J 3 bases; bases outside gene matches: 8. The CDR3 region is CATSLGQGSDYGYTF. The CDR3 DNA follows: TGTGCCACCAGCCTAGGACAGGGAAGCGACTATGGCTACACCTTC.

J is TRBJ1-1 and V is TRBV7-2; TRBD1 agrees at 10 bases. V was clipped by 5 bases and J by 4 bases; unmatched bases: 10. CDR1 SGHTA and CDR2 FQGNSA come from the germline V gene. The CDR3 loop spans 16 amino acids. CDR3 nucleotide sequence: TGTGCCAGCAGCCGGGGGAGACAGGGGGCGTCCACTGAAGCTTTCTTT. Translated: CASSRGRQGASTEAFF.

This clone was observed a single time. The J gene is TRBJ1-2, the V gene TRBV19; 7 bases fit TRBD1. CDR1 and CDR2 from the germline V gene are LNHDA and SQIVND (reference sequence). After removal of 5 bases from V and 0 bases from J, the junction contained 6 bases not matched to a gene. The CDR3 extends over 15 amino acids. The CDR3 DNA follows: TGTGCCAGTAGTCCGACAGGGTTAGCTAACTATGGCTACACCTTC. Its translation: CASSPTGLANYGYTF.

V is TRBV27 and J is TRBJ1-1; D not certain. This CDR3 is built from 11 residues. Trimming shortened V by 4 bases and J by 6 bases, and 6 bases separated the two germline ends. The germline V gene encodes CDR1 MNHEY and CDR2 SMNVEV (reference sequence). The CDR3 DNA sequence: TGTGCCAGCAGTTCCTATTCTGAAGCTTTCTTT. Amino acids: CASSSYSEAFF.

DNA of the CDR3: TGTGCCAGCAGTTTATGGGGAGGAGAAAAACTGTTTTTT. Translating gives CASSLWGGEKLFF. The genes are TRBV27 and TRBJ1-4; no definite D call. Germline CDR1 reads MNHEY; CDR2 reads SMNVEV (reference sequence). V dropped 1 base and J dropped 8 bases, with 8 bases sitting between them. The CDR3 runs 13 residues. Drawing the rest from reference TRBV27 and TRBJ1-4, the complete variable domain is EAQVTQNPRYLITVTGKKLTVTCSQNMNHEYMSWYRQDPGLGLRQIYYSMNVEVTDKGDVPEGYKVSRKEKRNFPLILESPSPNQTSLYFCASSLWGGEKLFFGSGTQLSVL.

This chain connects TRBV19 to TRBJ1-5, with TRBD1 matching 12 bases. Per germline, CDR1 LNHDA and CDR2 SQIVND (reference sequence). The CDR3 consists of 16 residues. The J segment lost 2 bases and the V segment lost 6 bases, leaving 5 bases of the junction unmatched. In DNA form, the CDR3 reads TGTGCCAGTAGGGGACAGGGGGCTATGGGCAATCAGCCCCAGCATTTT. Its protein is CASRGQGAMGNQPQHF.

J is TRBJ1-2 and V is TRBV4-1; TRBD1 agrees at 8 bases. The germline V gene has CDR1 MGHRA and CDR2 YSYEKL. This CDR3 is built from 17 residues. Trimming cost V 0 bases and J 6 bases; bases outside gene matches: 12. In nucleotides, the CDR3 is TGCGCCAGCAGCCAAGATCTGGGGGATGACAGGGGCCATGGCTACACCTTC. As protein: CASSQDLGDDRGHGYTF.

The chain carries TRBV14 and TRBJ2-5; a possible D gene is TRBD2 (7 bases). CDR1 and CDR2 (germline): SGHDN, FVKESK. The CDR3 runs 15 residues. V lost 5 bases to trimming and J lost 5 bases, with 18 bases between them. In DNA, the CDR3 is TGTGCCAGCAGCGCACCGGCGGGGGCCTATGAGACCCAGTACTTC. Translation gives CASSAPAGAYETQYF.

This rearrangement joins TRBV4-3 to TRBJ2-7; possibly TRBD2 for D (6 bases). Germline values: CDR1 LGHNA, CDR2 YSLEER. There are 13 residues in the CDR3. Trimming pared 4 bases from V and 2 bases from J, leaving 9 bases between. The CDR3 here is CASSLGSTYEQYF. In DNA, the CDR3 is TGCGCCAGCAGCCTCGGGAGTACCTACGAGCAGTACTTC.

DNA of the CDR3: TGTGCCAGCAGCTTCCCTACCGACAGGACTGAAAAACTGTTTTTT. It specifies CASSFPTDRTEKLFF. This sequence joins TRBV7-9 and TRBJ1-4; tentatively, D is TRBD1 (6 bases). Germline CDR1 reads SEHNR; CDR2 reads FQNEAQ (reference sequence). V was trimmed by 3 bases and J by 7 bases, leaving 15 bases between them. The CDR3 is made up of 15 amino acids.

Comment on this clone: At one end, the junction sequence differs from germline, possibly due to a read error. The V and J genes are TRBV27 and TRBJ2-2, with D possibly matching TRBD1 (6 bases). This CDR3 is built from 15 residues. The germline V gene has CDR1 MNHEY and CDR2 SMNVEV (reference sequence). The CDR3 DNA reads TGTGCCAGCAGTTTTTCGACAGTGGGGGCCGGGGAACTGTTTTTT. It yields the protein CASSFSTVGAGELFF.

This clone came up once. V usage is TRBV18 and J usage is TRBJ2-7, with 7 bases aligning to TRBD2. Germline CDR1 and CDR2: KGHSH and LQKENI. After removal of 5 bases from V and 6 bases from J, the junction contained 7 bases not matched to a gene. CDR3 length: 13 residues. In nucleotides, the CDR3 is TGTGCCAGCTCAGGGGGGGAATCCCGCGAGCAGTACTTC. It is translated as CASSGGESREQYF.

The V gene is TRBV18, the J gene TRBJ2-5; 8 bases align to TRBD1. The CDR3 is 16 residues long. Losses at the gene ends were 6 bases for V and 5 bases for J; bases not matched to a gene: 14. Germline CDR1 is KGHSH and CDR2 is LQKENI. In nucleotides, the CDR3 is TGTGCCAGCTCGCCTCTACCGGGACAGGATTCTGAGACCCAGTACTTC. This sequence encodes CASSPLPGQDSETQYF.